Listed below are T cell receptor beta chains from one sample, sequenced in a study of T cells after somatic rescue of genetic block. Sequencing used immunoSEQ multiplex PCR; TCRdb keeps in-frame clones, though not all of them. The sample holds tens of thousands of clones; approximately 90% are singletons and the top ten take around 2.8%. The specimen sequenced was peripheral blood mononuclear cells (PBMCs). The origin of the receptors is a man aged 30 to 39. Both conserved end residues are part of each CDR3. Fields, in order: D gene, clone size, J gene, CDR3 length, V gene, CDR3 DNA, CDR3 protein. D genes are given only for firm matches. The listing skips clone size in some rows; elsewhere it reads once, few, many or a size class.

d_gene: -; abundance: -; j_gene: TRBJ2-5; len: 16; v_gene: TRBV2; CDR3nt: TGTGCCAGCAGTGAACGGGTTTGGAGCGCCCAAGAGACCCAGTACTTC; CDR3aa: CASSERVWSAQETQYF
d_gene: TRBD1; abundance: -; j_gene: TRBJ1-4; len: 15; v_gene: TRBV19; CDR3nt: TGTGCCAGTAGTTTCGGGACAGGGTATAATGAAAAACTGTTTTTT; CDR3aa: CASSFGTGYNEKLFF
d_gene: -; abundance: -; j_gene: TRBJ1-3; len: 11; v_gene: TRBV20-1; CDR3nt: TGCGGTGCGAGGTCTGGAAACACCATATATTTT; CDR3aa: CGARSGNTIYF
d_gene: -; abundance: -; j_gene: TRBJ1-5; len: 16; v_gene: TRBV6-6; CDR3nt: TGTGCCAGCAGTTACTCGCGAGGCGATGGCAATCAGCCCCAGCATTTT; CDR3aa: CASSYSRGDGNQPQHF
d_gene: TRBD1; abundance: once; j_gene: TRBJ2-1; len: 16; v_gene: TRBV28; CDR3nt: TGTGCCAGCAGTTCAGACCCGGGACAGACTCCCCATGAGCAGTTCTTC; CDR3aa: CASSSDPGQTPHEQFF
d_gene: TRBD1; abundance: -; j_gene: TRBJ2-1; len: 15; v_gene: TRBV7-9; CDR3nt: TGTGCCAGCAGGTCACTGACAGGGGGCAGGAATGAGCAGTTCTTC; CDR3aa: CASRSLTGGRNEQFF
d_gene: TRBD2; abundance: -; j_gene: TRBJ2-3; len: 16; v_gene: TRBV9; CDR3nt: TGTGCCAGCCGCCGCGGGGGACTAGCGGGTAGAGATACGCAGTATTTT; CDR3aa: CASRRGGLAGRDTQYF
d_gene: TRBD1; abundance: -; j_gene: TRBJ1-5; len: 13; v_gene: TRBV6-1; CDR3nt: TGTGCCAGCAGTCCGGACAGGGATCAGCCCCAGCATTTT; CDR3aa: CASSPDRDQPQHF
d_gene: -; abundance: -; j_gene: TRBJ2-3; len: 13; v_gene: TRBV7-8; CDR3nt: TGTGCCAGCAGCTTAGGTAGCACAGATACGCAGTATTTT; CDR3aa: CASSLGSTDTQYF
d_gene: -; abundance: -; j_gene: TRBJ2-7; len: 18; v_gene: TRBV11-2; CDR3nt: TGTGCCAGCAGCTTAGAGGGGCTAGCGATAGAGTCAACCTACGAGCAGTACTTC; CDR3aa: CASSLEGLAIESTYEQYF
d_gene: TRBD1; abundance: -; j_gene: TRBJ2-1; len: 15; v_gene: TRBV15; CDR3nt: TGTGCCACCAGCAGGACCGGGACAGGCTACAATGAGCAGTTCTTC; CDR3aa: CATSRTGTGYNEQFF
d_gene: TRBD1; abundance: -; j_gene: TRBJ2-7; len: 11; v_gene: TRBV20-1; CDR3nt: TGCAGTGGACAGGGGTCCTACGAGCAGTACTTC; CDR3aa: CSGQGSYEQYF
d_gene: -; abundance: -; j_gene: TRBJ2-7; len: 17; v_gene: TRBV21-1; CDR3nt: TGTGCCAGCAGCAGCCGGACTAGCGGGAGCAGAAGGCACGAGCAGTACTTC; CDR3aa: CASSSRTSGSRRHEQYF
d_gene: -; abundance: -; j_gene: TRBJ2-7; len: 11; v_gene: TRBV7-9; CDR3nt: TGTGCCAGCAGCCTGAACTACGAGCAGTACTTC; CDR3aa: CASSLNYEQYF
d_gene: TRBD1; abundance: -; j_gene: TRBJ1-2; len: 13; v_gene: TRBV28; CDR3nt: TGTGCCAGCAGTTTAGGACAGGGCGGCGGCTACACCTTC; CDR3aa: CASSLGQGGGYTF